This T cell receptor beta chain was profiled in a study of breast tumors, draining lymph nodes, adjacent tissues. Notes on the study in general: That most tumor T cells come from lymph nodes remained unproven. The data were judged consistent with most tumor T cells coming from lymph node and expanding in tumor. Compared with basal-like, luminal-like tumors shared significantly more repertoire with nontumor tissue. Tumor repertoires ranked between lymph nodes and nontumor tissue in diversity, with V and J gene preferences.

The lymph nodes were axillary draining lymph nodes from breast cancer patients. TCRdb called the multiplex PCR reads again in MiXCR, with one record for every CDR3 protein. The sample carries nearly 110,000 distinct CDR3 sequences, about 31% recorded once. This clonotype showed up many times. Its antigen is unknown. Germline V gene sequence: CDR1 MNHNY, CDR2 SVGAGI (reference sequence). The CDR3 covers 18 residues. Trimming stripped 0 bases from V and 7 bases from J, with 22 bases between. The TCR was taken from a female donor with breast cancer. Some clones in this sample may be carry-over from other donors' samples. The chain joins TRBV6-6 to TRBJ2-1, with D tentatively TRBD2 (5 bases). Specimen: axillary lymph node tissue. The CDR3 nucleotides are TGTGCCAGCAGTTACTCGAAGGTCGGAGGCCGGGTGAGGAATGAGCAGTTCTTC. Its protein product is CASSYSKVGGRVRNEQFF.